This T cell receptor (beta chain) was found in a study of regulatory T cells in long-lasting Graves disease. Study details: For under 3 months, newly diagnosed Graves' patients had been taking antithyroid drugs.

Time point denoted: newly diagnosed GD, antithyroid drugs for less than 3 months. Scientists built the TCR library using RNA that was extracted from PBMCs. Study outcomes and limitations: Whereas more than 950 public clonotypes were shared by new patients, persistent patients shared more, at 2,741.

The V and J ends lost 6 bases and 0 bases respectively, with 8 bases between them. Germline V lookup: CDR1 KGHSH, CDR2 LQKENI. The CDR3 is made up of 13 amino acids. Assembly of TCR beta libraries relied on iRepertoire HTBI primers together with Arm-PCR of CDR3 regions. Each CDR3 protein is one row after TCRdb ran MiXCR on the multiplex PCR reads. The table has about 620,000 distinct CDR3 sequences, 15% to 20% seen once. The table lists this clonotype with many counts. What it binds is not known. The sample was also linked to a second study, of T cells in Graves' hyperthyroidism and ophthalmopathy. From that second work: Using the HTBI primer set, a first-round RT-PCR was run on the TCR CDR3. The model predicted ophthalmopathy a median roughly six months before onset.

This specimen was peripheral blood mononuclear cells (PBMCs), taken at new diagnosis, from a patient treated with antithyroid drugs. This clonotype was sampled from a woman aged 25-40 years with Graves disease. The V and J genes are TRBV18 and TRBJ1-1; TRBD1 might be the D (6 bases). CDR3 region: CASSGGLNTEAFF. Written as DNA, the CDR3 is TGTGCCAGCTCGGGGGGGCTGAACACTGAAGCTTTCTTT.